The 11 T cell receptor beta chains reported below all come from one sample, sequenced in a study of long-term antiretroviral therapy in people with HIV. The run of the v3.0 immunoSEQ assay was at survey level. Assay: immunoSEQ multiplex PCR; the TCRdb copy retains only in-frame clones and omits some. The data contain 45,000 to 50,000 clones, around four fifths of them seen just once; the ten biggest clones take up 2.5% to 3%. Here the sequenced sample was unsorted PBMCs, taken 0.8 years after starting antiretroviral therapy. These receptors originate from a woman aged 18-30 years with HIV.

The CDR3 DNA follows: TGTGCCAGCAGTTTTCGGTACAATGAGCAGTTCTTC. It specifies CASSFRYNEQFF. This rearrangement joins TRBV28 to TRBJ2-1; D uncertain. Trimming removed 3 bases at V and 4 bases at J, with 4 bases between. In germline, CDR1 is MDHEN, CDR2 SYDVKM. The CDR3 spans 12 residues. The variable domain in full, with the rest retrieved from reference TRBV28 and TRBJ2-1, is DVKVTQSSRYLVKRTGEKVFLECVQDMDHENMFWYRQDPGLGLRLIYFSYDVKMKEKGDIPEGYSVSREKKERFSLILESASTNQTSMYLCASSFRYNEQFFGPGTRLTVL.

In DNA, the CDR3 is TGTGCCAGCAGCTCGGGACAGGTCAATGAGCAGTTCTTC. Protein sequence: CASSSGQVNEQFF. This chain uses TRBV11-3 with TRBJ2-1, with TRBD1 matching over 8 bases. Germline V CDR1 and CDR2: SGHNT, YENEEA. The length of the CDR3 is 13 residues. With 4 bases clipped from V and 6 bases from J, the junction kept 2 bases outside the gene matches.

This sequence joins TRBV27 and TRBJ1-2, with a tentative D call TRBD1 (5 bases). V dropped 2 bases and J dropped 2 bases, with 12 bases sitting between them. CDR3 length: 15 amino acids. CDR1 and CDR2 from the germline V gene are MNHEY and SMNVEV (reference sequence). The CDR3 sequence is CASSLHAQGNYGYTF. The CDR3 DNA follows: TGTGCCAGCAGTTTACATGCCCAGGGCAACTATGGCTACACCTTC.

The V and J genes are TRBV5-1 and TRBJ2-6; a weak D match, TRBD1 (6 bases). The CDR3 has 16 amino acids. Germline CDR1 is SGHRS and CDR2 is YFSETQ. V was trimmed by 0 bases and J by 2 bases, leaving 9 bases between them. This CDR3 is CASSLEGGTGANVLTF. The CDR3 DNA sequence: TGCGCCAGCAGCTTGGAAGGGGGAACTGGGGCCAACGTCCTGACTTTC.

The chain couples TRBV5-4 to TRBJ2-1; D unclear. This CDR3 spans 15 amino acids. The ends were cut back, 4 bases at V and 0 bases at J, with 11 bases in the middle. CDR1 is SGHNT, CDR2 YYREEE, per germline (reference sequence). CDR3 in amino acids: CASSADLSSYNEQFF. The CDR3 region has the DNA TGTGCCAGCAGCGCGGACCTGAGCTCCTACAATGAGCAGTTCTTC.

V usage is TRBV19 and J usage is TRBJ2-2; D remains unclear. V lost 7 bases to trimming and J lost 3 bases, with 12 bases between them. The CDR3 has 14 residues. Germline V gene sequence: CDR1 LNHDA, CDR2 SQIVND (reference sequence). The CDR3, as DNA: TGTGCCAGTACCACGGGCCGCTACACCGGGGAGCTGTTTTTT. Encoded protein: CASTTGRYTGELFF.

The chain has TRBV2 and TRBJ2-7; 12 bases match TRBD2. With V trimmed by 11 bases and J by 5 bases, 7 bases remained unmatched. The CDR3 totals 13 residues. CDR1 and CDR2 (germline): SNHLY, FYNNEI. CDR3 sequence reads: CAGRTSGINEQYF. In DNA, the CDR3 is TGTGCCGGACGGACTAGCGGGATTAACGAGCAGTACTTC. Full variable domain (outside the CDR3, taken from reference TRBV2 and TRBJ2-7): EPEVTQTPSHQVTQMGQEVILRCVPISNHLYFYWYRQILGQKVEFLVSFYNNEISEKSEIFDDQFSVERPDGSNFTLKIRSTKLEDSAMYFCAGRTSGINEQYFGPGTRLTVT.

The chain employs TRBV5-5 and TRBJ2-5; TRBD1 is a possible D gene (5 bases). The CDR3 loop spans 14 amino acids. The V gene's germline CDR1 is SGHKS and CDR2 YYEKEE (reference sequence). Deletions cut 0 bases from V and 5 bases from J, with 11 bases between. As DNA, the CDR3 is TGTGCCAGCAGCTTGGTCCAGGGTCGGGAGACCCAGTACTTC. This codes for CASSLVQGRETQYF.

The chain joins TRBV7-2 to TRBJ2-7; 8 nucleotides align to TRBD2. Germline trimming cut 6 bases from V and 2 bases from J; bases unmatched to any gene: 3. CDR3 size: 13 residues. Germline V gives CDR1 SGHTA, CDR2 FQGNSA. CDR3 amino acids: CASRGTSPYEQYF. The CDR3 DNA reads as TGTGCCAGCAGGGGGACTAGTCCCTACGAGCAGTACTTC.

CDR3 sequence (DNA): TGTGCCAGCAGCGTACAGGGTCGCAATGAGCAGTTCTTC. It encodes CASSVQGRNEQFF. This chain connects TRBV7-2 to TRBJ2-1; D might be TRBD1 (6 bases). CDR3 length: 13 residues. CDR1 SGHTA and CDR2 FQGNSA come from the germline V gene. The V gene lost 5 bases and the J gene lost 6 bases, with 11 bases spanning the gap.

The DNA of the CDR3 is TGTGCCAGCAACGACTACCCCCGCTCCGCCAAAAACATTCAGTACTTC. Protein product: CASNDYPRSAKNIQYF. The chain couples TRBV11-1 to TRBJ2-4, with a tentative D call TRBD2 (5 bases). With 7 bases removed from V and 1 base from J, the gap between germline ends came to 17 bases. The CDR3 spans 16 residues. Germline loops: CDR1 SGHAT, CDR2 FQDESV (reference sequence).